This T cell receptor beta chain was identified during a study of radiotherapy plus CTLA-4 blockade in lung cancer. Study-wide context: Patients showed objective responses in around a sixth of cases and disease control in roughly 30%.

The CDR3 runs 14 residues. Trimming cost V 4 bases and J 10 bases, with 17 bases left between them. Germline values: CDR1 LNHDA, CDR2 SQIVND (reference sequence). Repertoires were generated with immunoSEQ multiplex PCR, while TCRdb's copy carries only in-frame clones and drops some. This sample has more than 100,000 clones, with about nine tenths found just once. Overall study findings and caveats: Once radiotherapy plus ipilimumab had been given, TCR clones derived from tumor expanded in blood.

On this clone itself: Its matching antigen is unknown.

V gene TRBV19 combines with J gene TRBJ1-3; D is perhaps TRBD1 (5 bases). The TCR sequence derives from a human donor with non-small cell lung cancer that progressed on radiotherapy plus ipilimumab. Sequenced material: peripheral blood, taken from a patient treated with radiotherapy plus ipilimumab. The CDR3 bases are TGTGCCAGTAGTACCGGGACCCGAGAAGGTACCATATATTTT. Amino acids: CASSTGTREGTIYF.